The T cell receptor beta chain described here comes from a study of a mutant IDH1 vaccine in newly diagnosed glioma. Study as a whole: Eight vaccinations reached patients in weeks 1, 3, 5, 7, 11, 15, 19 and 23. Vaccination started 4-6 weeks after radiotherapy alone, or with temozolomide cycles. Patients arrived already treated with radiotherapy, temozolomide, or both, most having had both. Treated patients, averaging approximately 40 years, were about 60% male and roughly 38% female.

Measured with immunoSEQ multiplex PCR; TCRdb has only the in-frame clones, and not every one. The sample contains approximately 44,000 clones, approximately 90% of which appear only once. Time point in this sample: week 23, last vaccination. What each vaccine dose contained was 300 ug of mutant IDH1 20-mer peptide, accompanied by topical imiquimod. This clone is a singleton in its sample. Its antigen remains unidentified. The sequencing used PBMCs, collected from a glioma patient whose treatment included an IDH1 peptide vaccine. The clonotype originates from a man aged 45-65 years with glioma.

CDR3 loop: CASTPSGWGEQYF. For the CDR3, the DNA is TGTGCCAGCACCCCCTCGGGGTGGGGCGAGCAGTACTTC. The chain has TRBV6-6 and TRBJ2-7, with a tentative D call TRBD2 (5 bases). CDR3 size: 13 residues. V lost 7 bases and J 6 bases, leaving 16 bases between the germline ends. Germline V gene lookup returns CDR1 MNHNY and CDR2 SVGAGI (reference sequence).